This entry describes one T cell receptor beta chain. The antigen it binds to is not known. The record has no base qualities; no much larger clone is one base away. This specimen comes from a study of PD-L1 blockade in urothelial cancer (dated by TCRdb to about 2017). Regarding the complete study: All patients started therapy at some point between 2014 and 2016 and received atezolizumab 1,200 mg intravenously every 3 weeks. TCR sequencing covered pretreatment tumor samples and matched, serially collected peripheral blood taken before and after atezolizumab treatment. About 10 patients achieved durable clinical benefit and 20 did not. An ECOG performance status of 0 or 1 was recorded for the patients, and 0 to 3 prior chemotherapy regimens had been received by the patients. Durable clinical benefit was defined as progression-free survival longer than 6 months, and TCR features were also tested against progression-free and overall survival. A median of about 140,000 T cells and 85,000 or so unique TCRs was obtained from blood samples, and a median clonality of about 0.08 was observed. Whole exome sequencing and RNA sequencing of pretreatment tumors were performed alongside TCR sequencing in the same patients. Somatic, immune and clinical correlates of response to PD-L1 blockade with atezolizumab in urothelial cancer were the focus of an exploratory multi-omic analysis. Pretreatment blood TCR-seq was available for 30 or so patients, at least one posttreatment blood collection was obtained for 25 or so patients, and tumor TCR-seq was available for 25 or so patients. About 90% of the roughly 29 patients were identified as males with urothelial cancer of bladder origin, and a prior smoking history was reported by 18 of 29 patients. Blood samples were analyzed 3 weeks after the start of treatment (second dose) and 6 weeks after the start of treatment.

From its cysteine to its phenylalanine, the CDR3 spans 14 amino acids. Of the read, only the CDR3 DNA is kept; its 42 bases are in frame from base 1. V gives up 7 bases and J gives up 3 bases, and the segment between their germline ends measures 16 bases. Sequences MNHEY (CDR1) and SMNVEV (CDR2) are obtained from the germline V gene (reference sequence). What the authors observed across the whole study: A pretreatment peripheral blood TCR clonality below the median was linked to improved progression-free and overall survival. Because the sample size was small (n = 29) and many of the analyses were exploratory, the results are meant to be hypothesis-generating. Greater expansion of tumor-associated TCR clones in peripheral blood 3 weeks after the start of treatment was observed in patients with durable benefit (n ≈ 20, p = 0.022).

Each PCR received spiked-in synthetic TCR analog templates so that absolute template abundance could be estimated from read counts. The immunoSEQ assay used bias-controlled V and J gene primers to amplify TCRbeta CDR3 regions from genomic DNA. Rearranged TCRbeta segments were sequenced at approximately 20X coverage. The paper's data handling went like this. Clustering was used to correct sequencing errors, and CDR3s were annotated against IMGT to assign V, D and J genes. Downstream analyses used only productive TCRbeta rearrangements and left out out-of-frame or stop-codon sequences. Clonality was computed as one minus Shannon entropy normalized by the log of the number of unique productive sequences. Clones differing between time points or between blood and tumor were identified using Fisher's exact test with Benjamini-Hochberg correction, with an adjusted p below 0.01 applied as the threshold. Not all clones reach the TCRdb copy of this immuneACCESS table, which keeps in-frame sequences only. Checked studies attribute under half of the gap to unresolved V genes and leave the rest unexplained. V, J and clone size reflect that table, while D and trimming were determined from the DNA. Here the sample has tens of thousands of clones; more than 85% occur a single time. The top ten clones comprise over 9% of the sample.

The cohort included under 35 patients with locally advanced or metastatic urothelial carcinoma who were treated at Memorial Sloan Kettering on a trial protocol. Peripheral blood mononuclear cells were collected pretreatment and during treatment, at between 1 and 8 total time points per patient. The Qiagen DNeasy Blood extraction kit was used to purify genomic DNA from total PBMCs and from tumor samples. Collected pretreatment and during treatment, PBMCs were isolated and stored as previously described. This receptor was identified in a man aged 55 to 70 with urothelial cancer. The specimen comprised PBMCs, sampled around atezolizumab (anti-PD-L1) treatment. The chain is made from TRBV27 and TRBJ2-7, and perhaps TRBD2 as D gene, on 5 matching bases. The DNA is as follows: TGTGCCAGCAAAGCGGCCCGAGAGAGCTACGAGCAGTACTTC. Its translation reads: CASKAARESYEQYF.